The 14 T cell receptor beta chains reported below all come from one sample, sequenced in a study of cytomegalovirus exposure and HLA in healthy donors. PCR amplification relied on 60 Vbeta primers (plus 13 Jbeta primers). Sequenced by immunoSEQ multiplex PCR; TCRdb stores in-frame clones only, minus some. There are roughly 150,000 clones in the sample; about 85% occur only once, and 1% lies in the top ten. Sample: PBMCs. These receptors were collected from a boy between 2 and 15 years old in good health and CMV-seronegative.

This clone was counted once. The V gene is TRBV5-4, the J gene TRBJ2-6, with a weak D call TRBD2 (7 bases). Germline values: CDR1 SGHNT, CDR2 YYREEE (reference sequence). This CDR3 is 15 amino acids long. With 6 bases removed from V and 0 bases from J, the gap between germline ends came to 10 bases. CDR3 loop: CASKGGSSGANVLTF. DNA for the CDR3: TGTGCCAGCAAGGGGGGGTCCTCTGGGGCCAACGTCCTGACTTTC.

The rearrangement uses TRBV19 and TRBJ1-5, with a possible D match to TRBD1 (5 bases). With 1 base removed from V and 1 base from J, the gap between germline ends came to 8 bases. The germline V gene encodes CDR1 LNHDA and CDR2 SQIVND (reference sequence). CDR3 size: 15 residues. As DNA, the CDR3 is TGTGCCAGTAGTATAGTTAGACAGAGCAATCAGCCCCAGCATTTT. The encoded protein is CASSIVRQSNQPQHF.

The V and J genes are TRBV5-4 and TRBJ2-1; 10 nucleotides match TRBD2. This CDR3 has 15 residues. The germline CDR1 and CDR2 sequences are SGHNT and YYREEE (reference sequence). J gave up 3 bases and V 1 base, and 1 base lay outside the gene matches. The chain's CDR3 is CASSLPSGSYNEQFF. The CDR3 region has the DNA TGTGCCAGCAGCTTGCCTAGCGGGAGCTACAATGAGCAGTTCTTC.

This chain connects TRBV6-1 to TRBJ1-1; TRBD1 matches at 8 bases. The V and J ends lost 6 bases and 4 bases, in that order; junction bases with no gene match: 10. Germline CDR1 MNHNS, CDR2 SASEGT. This CDR3 is built from 15 residues. The CDR3 loop is CASRGDRLVATEAFF. The CDR3 DNA is TGTGCCAGCAGAGGGGACAGGTTGGTGGCCACTGAAGCTTTCTTT.

This sequence joins TRBV9 and TRBJ2-3; TRBD2 matches at 10 bases. The germline CDR1 and CDR2 sequences are SGDLS and YYNGEE. V lost 4 bases and J lost 6; bases outside the gene matches: 11. The CDR3 covers 16 residues. CDR3 residues: CASSQGASGSGDTQYF. The CDR3 DNA reads TGTGCCAGCAGCCAGGGGGCTAGCGGGAGTGGGGATACGCAGTATTTT.

V is TRBV28 and J is TRBJ2-7, with D tentatively TRBD2 (5 bases). Trimming shortened V by 8 bases and J by 5 bases, and 13 bases separated the two germline ends. CDR1 and CDR2 from the germline V gene are MDHEN and SYDVKM. This CDR3 contains 12 residues. The CDR3 protein is CASLRDTHEQYF. The CDR3, as DNA: TGTGCCAGCCTCCGGGATACCCACGAGCAGTACTTC.

The chain recombines TRBV28 with TRBJ1-1; D possibly corresponds to TRBD1 (6 bases). This CDR3 region has 13 residues. Germline V CDR1 and CDR2: MDHEN, SYDVKM. V gave up 1 base and J gave up 11 bases, with 14 bases separating them. The CDR3 coding sequence is TGTGCCAGCAGTTTATACAGGGAGCTCAAGGCTTTCTTT. Translating gives CASSLYRELKAFF.

Comment on this clone: The junction departs from the called germline gene at one end, perhaps through a read error. CDR3 protein: CSSSLPRQGGDTEAFF. The CDR3 bases are TGTTCCAGCAGCTTACCACGACAGGGTGGGGACACTGAAGCTTTCTTT. The chain carries TRBV7-9 and TRBJ1-1, with 7 nucleotides matching TRBD1. Germline CDR1 SEHNR, CDR2 FQNEAQ (reference sequence). This CDR3 region has 16 residues.

V and J are TRBV10-3 and TRBJ1-1, with D maybe TRBD1 (5 bases). Germline assignment: CDR1 ENHRY and CDR2 SYGVKD. The V and J ends lost 0 bases and 3 bases respectively, with 17 bases between them. This CDR3 has 17 amino acids. CDR3 sequence (DNA): TGTGCCATCAGTGAGTCAATTGGCTGGGGGGGGGACACTGAAGCTTTCTTT. Its translation: CAISESIGWGGDTEAFF.

This chain joins TRBV11-2 and TRBJ1-2; D remains unclear. This CDR3 region has 13 residues. V shed 2 bases and J shed 4 bases, with 8 bases lying between them. Germline V gene lookup returns CDR1 SGHAT and CDR2 FQNNGV. The CDR3 region has the DNA TGTGCCAGCAGCTTAACGGGGATCTATGGCTACACCTTC. This encodes CASSLTGIYGYTF.

This clone occurred once. CDR3 in amino acids: CAWSHLTSGATDTQYF. The DNA of the CDR3 is TGTGCCTGGAGTCACTTAACTAGCGGGGCTACAGATACGCAGTATTTT. The chain joins TRBV30 to TRBJ2-3, with 10 bases aligning to TRBD2. The CDR3 extends over 16 amino acids. Germline CDR1 and CDR2: GTSNPN and SVGIG (reference sequence). Unmatched junction bases numbered 8, after V lost 2 bases and J lost 3 bases.

The rearrangement uses TRBV5-1 and TRBJ2-3; TRBD2 agrees at 10 bases. CDR3 length: 14 amino acids. Germline V gene lookup returns CDR1 SGHRS and CDR2 YFSETQ. V lost 4 bases to trimming and J lost 4 bases; unmatched junction nucleotides: 3. The CDR3 is CASSTGLAPDTQYF. The CDR3 DNA reads as TGCGCCAGCAGCACGGGACTAGCGCCAGATACGCAGTATTTT.

V gene TRBV19 combines with J gene TRBJ2-1; TRBD2 matches at 7 bases. In germline, CDR1 is LNHDA, CDR2 SQIVND (reference sequence). The CDR3 consists of 13 residues. V shed 3 bases and J 9 bases; nucleotides not matched to a gene: 5. The chain's CDR3 is CASSIGLAVEQFF. CDR3 in DNA: TGTGCCAGTAGTATTGGGCTAGCGGTTGAGCAGTTCTTC.

This clone showed up just once. The chain employs TRBV6-4 and TRBJ1-2, with D maybe TRBD1 (5 bases). Germline values: CDR1 MRHNA, CDR2 SNTAGT. CDR3 length: 13 amino acids. V was trimmed by 6 bases and J by 7 bases, leaving 15 bases between them. The CDR3 spells CASRPGGDSGYTF. The CDR3 DNA reads as TGTGCCAGCAGGCCCGGAGGGGATTCTGGCTACACCTTC.